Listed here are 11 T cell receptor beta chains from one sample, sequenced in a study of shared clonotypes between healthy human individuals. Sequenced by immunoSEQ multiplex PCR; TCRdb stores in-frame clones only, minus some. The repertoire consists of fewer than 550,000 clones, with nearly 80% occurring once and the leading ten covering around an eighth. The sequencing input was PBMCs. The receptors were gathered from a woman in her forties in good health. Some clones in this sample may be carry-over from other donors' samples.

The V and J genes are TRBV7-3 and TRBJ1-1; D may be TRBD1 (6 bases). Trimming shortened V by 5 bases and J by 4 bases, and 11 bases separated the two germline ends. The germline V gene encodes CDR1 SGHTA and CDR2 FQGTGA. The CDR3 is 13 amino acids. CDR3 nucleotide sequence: TGTGCCAGCAGCGAGCAACAGGGCACTGAAGCTTTCTTT. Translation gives CASSEQQGTEAFF. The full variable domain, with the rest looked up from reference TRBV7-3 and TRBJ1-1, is GAGVSQTPSNKVTEKGKYVELRCDPISGHTALYWYRQSLGQGPEFLIYFQGTGAADDSGLPNDRFFAVRPEGSVSTLKIQRTERGDSAVYLCASSEQQGTEAFFGQGTRLTVV.

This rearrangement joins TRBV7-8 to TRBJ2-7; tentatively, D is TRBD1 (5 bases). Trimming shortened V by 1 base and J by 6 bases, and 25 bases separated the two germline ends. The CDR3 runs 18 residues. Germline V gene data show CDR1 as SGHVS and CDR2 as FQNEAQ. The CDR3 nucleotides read TGTGCCAGCAGCTTAGACCTTTGGGGCCAGGGCCAACTTAGCGAGCAGTACTTC. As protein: CASSLDLWGQGQLSEQYF.

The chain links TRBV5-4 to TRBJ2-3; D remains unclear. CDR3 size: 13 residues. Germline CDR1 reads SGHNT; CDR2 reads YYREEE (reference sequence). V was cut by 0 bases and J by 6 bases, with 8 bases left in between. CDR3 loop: CASSLGDGDTQYF. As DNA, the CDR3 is TGTGCCAGCAGCTTGGGTGACGGGGATACGCAGTATTTT.

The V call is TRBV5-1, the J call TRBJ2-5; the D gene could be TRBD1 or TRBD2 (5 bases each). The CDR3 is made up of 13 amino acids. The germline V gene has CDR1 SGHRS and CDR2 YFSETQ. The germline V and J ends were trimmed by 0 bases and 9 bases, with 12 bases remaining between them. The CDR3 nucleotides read TGCGCCAGCAGCTTGGCTCTTTGGGGGTCCCAGTACTTC. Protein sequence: CASSLALWGSQYF.

CDR3 sequence reads: CASSIQGPGSNQPQHF. CDR3 nucleotides: TGTGCCAGTAGTATTCAGGGGCCGGGGAGCAATCAGCCCCAGCATTTT. This chain uses TRBV19 with TRBJ1-5; weak D call: TRBD1 (6 bases). The length of the CDR3 is 16 residues. Germline loops: CDR1 LNHDA, CDR2 SQIVND (reference sequence). The ends were cut back, 3 bases at V and 1 base at J, with 13 bases in the middle. Full variable domain (missing parts from reference TRBV19 and TRBJ1-5): DGGITQSPKYLFRKEGQNVTLSCEQNLNHDAMYWYRQDPGQGLRLIYYSQIVNDFQKGDIAEGYSVSREKKESFPLTVTSAQKNPTAFYLCASSIQGPGSNQPQHFGDGTRLSIL.

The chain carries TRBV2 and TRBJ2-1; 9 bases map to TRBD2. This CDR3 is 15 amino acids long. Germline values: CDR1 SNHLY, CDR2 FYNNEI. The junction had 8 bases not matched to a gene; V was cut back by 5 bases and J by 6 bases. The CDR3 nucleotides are TGTGCCAGCAGTCCACTCCCGGGACTAGCCAATGAGCAGTTCTTC. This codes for CASSPLPGLANEQFF.

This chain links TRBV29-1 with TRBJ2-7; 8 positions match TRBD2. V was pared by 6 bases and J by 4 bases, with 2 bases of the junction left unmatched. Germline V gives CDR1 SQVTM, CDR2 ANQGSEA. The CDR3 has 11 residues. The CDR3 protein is CSVGLGYEQYF. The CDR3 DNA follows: TGCAGCGTGGGACTAGGGTACGAGCAGTACTTC.

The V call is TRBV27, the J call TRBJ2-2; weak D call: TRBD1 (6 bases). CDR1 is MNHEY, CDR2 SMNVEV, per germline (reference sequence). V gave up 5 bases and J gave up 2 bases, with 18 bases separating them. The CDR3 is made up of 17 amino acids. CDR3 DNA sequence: TGTGCCAGCAGTCGACAGGCCTCACCTTTCAACACCGGGGAGCTGTTTTTT. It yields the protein CASSRQASPFNTGELFF.

CDR3 bases: TGTGCCAGCAGCTACCGCCCGGGACAGGGGCCCTACGAGCAGTACTTC. Translating it yields CASSYRPGQGPYEQYF. The chain joins TRBV7-2 to TRBJ2-7, with 10 bases fitting TRBD1. CDR1 is SGHTA, CDR2 FQGNSA, per germline. This CDR3 comprises 16 residues. The trim removed 4 bases at V and 2 bases at J, leaving 8 bases unmatched.

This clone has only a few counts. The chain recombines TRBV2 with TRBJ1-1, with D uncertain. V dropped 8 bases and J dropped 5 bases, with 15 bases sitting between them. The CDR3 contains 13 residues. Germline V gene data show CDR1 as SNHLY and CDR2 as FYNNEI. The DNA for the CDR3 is TGTGCCAGCTTCCCTGGCCTTAGGACTGAAGCTTTCTTT. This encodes CASFPGLRTEAFF. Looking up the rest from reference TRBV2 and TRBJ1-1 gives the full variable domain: EPEVTQTPSHQVTQMGQEVILRCVPISNHLYFYWYRQILGQKVEFLVSFYNNEISEKSEIFDDQFSVERPDGSNFTLKIRSTKLEDSAMYFCASFPGLRTEAFFGQGTRLTVV.

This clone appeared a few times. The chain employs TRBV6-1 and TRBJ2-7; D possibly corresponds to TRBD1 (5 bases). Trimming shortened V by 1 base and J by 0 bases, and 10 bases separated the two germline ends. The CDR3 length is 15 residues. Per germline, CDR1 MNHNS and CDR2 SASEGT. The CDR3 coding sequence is TGTGCCAGCAGTGAAGGCAGCGACAGCTCCTACGAGCAGTACTTC. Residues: CASSEGSDSSYEQYF.